One and the same sample provided the 28 T cell receptor beta chains below, sequenced in a study of cytomegalovirus exposure and HLA in healthy donors. The study ran its PCR with 60 Vbeta and 13 Jbeta primers. This table comes from immunoSEQ multiplex PCR, and its TCRdb copy is limited to in-frame clones, with some not included. Seen here are fewer than 200,000 clones, roughly 80% observed once, and the top ten hold roughly 2.3%. Sequencing was carried out using PBMCs. These receptors came from a man in his sixties in good health and CMV-seronegative.

The chain is built from TRBV4-3 and TRBJ2-1; D ambiguous. The CDR3 loop spans 13 amino acids. Germline CDR1 and CDR2: LGHNA and YSLEER. V lost 6 bases and J 1 base, leaving 7 bases between the germline ends. CDR3 nucleotides: TGCGCCAGCAGTGGGCAGTCCTACAATGAGCAGTTCTTC. It yields the protein CASSGQSYNEQFF.

The CDR3: CASSVARVFPDTQYF. CDR3 nucleotide sequence: TGTGCCAGCAGTGTCGCCAGGGTTTTCCCAGATACGCAGTATTTT. The V and J genes are TRBV6-1 and TRBJ2-3; maybe TRBD1 (5 bases). The CDR3 contains 15 residues. With 4 bases removed from V and 4 bases from J, the gap between germline ends came to 15 bases. Germline V lookup: CDR1 MNHNS, CDR2 SASEGT.

The J gene is TRBJ1-2, the V gene TRBV7-3; 12 nucleotides align to TRBD1. The V segment lost 4 bases and the J segment 8 bases; nucleotides outside the gene matches: 11. CDR1 SGHTA and CDR2 FQGTGA come from the germline V gene. CDR3 length equals 16 residues. In DNA, the CDR3 is TGTGCCAGCAGCTGGTGGGGACAGGGGGCTGGTGGAGGCTACACCTTC. Its translation: CASSWWGQGAGGGYTF.

V gene TRBV30 combines with J gene TRBJ1-5, with D unresolved. The CDR3 has 15 amino acids. V was clipped by 2 bases and J by 0 bases, with 11 bases between them. The germline V gene has CDR1 GTSNPN and CDR2 SVGIG (reference sequence). DNA for the CDR3: TGTGCCTGGAGTCCTATCTCTTATAGCAATCAGCCCCAGCATTTT. Protein: CAWSPISYSNQPQHF.

The chain recombines TRBV6-1 with TRBJ1-3, with D possibly matching TRBD1 (5 bases). Per germline, CDR1 MNHNS and CDR2 SASEGT. Trimming pared 7 bases from V and 0 bases from J, leaving 13 bases between. This CDR3 spans 15 amino acids. The CDR3, as DNA: TGTGCCAGCACTCCGACAGCTAGCTCTGGAAACACCATATATTTT. Its protein is CASTPTASSGNTIYF.

This clone was detected only once. The chain uses TRBV19 and TRBJ1-5; 8 positions agree with TRBD1. CDR1 and CDR2 (germline): LNHDA, SQIVND (reference sequence). Losses at the gene ends were 6 bases for V and 0 bases for J; bases not matched to a gene: 4. This CDR3 spans 15 amino acids. Here the CDR3 DNA reads TGTGCCAGTAGGACAGGGGACCTTAGCAATCAGCCCCAGCATTTT. Amino acids: CASRTGDLSNQPQHF.

This clone was observed a single time. The chain has TRBV5-5 and TRBJ2-5, with 10 bases that match TRBD2. The germline V gene encodes CDR1 SGHKS and CDR2 YYEKEE (reference sequence). The junction had 13 bases not matched to a gene; V was cut back by 0 bases and J by 11 bases. CDR3 length: 16 residues. The CDR3 nucleotides are TGTGCCAGCAGCTTGGCCGGATCTAGCGGGAGTGGGGAGCAGTACTTC. Amino acid sequence: CASSLAGSSGSGEQYF.

The chain joins TRBV29-1 to TRBJ2-4, with a possible D match to TRBD1 (5 bases). CDR3 size: 11 residues. Germline values: CDR1 SQVTM, CDR2 ANQGSEA. The V and J ends lost 5 bases and 6 bases respectively, with 8 bases between them. The CDR3 is CSVQGGNIQYF. In DNA, the CDR3 is TGCAGCGTTCAGGGCGGAAACATTCAGTACTTC.

The CDR3 reads CASSLGQAGTDTQYF. The CDR3 nucleotides read TGTGCCAGCAGCTTGGGACAGGCTGGCACAGATACGCAGTATTTT. V gene TRBV5-6 combines with J gene TRBJ2-3, with D possibly TRBD1 on 6 matching bases. CDR1 is SGHDT, CDR2 YYEEEE, per germline. Trimming stripped 0 bases from V and 1 base from J, with 9 bases between. The CDR3 is made up of 15 amino acids.

The V gene is TRBV6-5, the J gene TRBJ2-3, with TRBD1 identical over 7 bases. Unmatched junction bases numbered 6, after V lost 4 bases and J lost 2 bases. Looked up from germline, CDR1 is MNHEY and CDR2 is SVGAGI. The CDR3 extends over 15 amino acids. The CDR3 loop is CASSSRQGTTDTQYF. In DNA form, the CDR3 reads TGTGCCAGCAGTTCCAGACAGGGTACCACAGATACGCAGTATTTT.

The chain has TRBV5-8 and TRBJ1-2, with a weak D call TRBD1 (5 bases). The V and J ends lost 5 bases and 0 bases respectively, with 8 bases between them. This CDR3 is 13 amino acids long. Germline-derived CDR1 and CDR2 are SGHTS and YDEGEE. The DNA for the CDR3 is TGTGCCAGCAGTCACAGGACTAACTATGGCTACACCTTC. Translated: CASSHRTNYGYTF. Full variable domain (remainder filled in from reference TRBV5-8 and TRBJ1-2): EAGVTQSPTHLIKTRGQQATLRCSPISGHTSVYWYQQALGLGLQFLLWYDEGEERNRGNFPPRFSGRQFPNYSSELNVNALELEDSALYLCASSHRTNYGYTFGSGTRLTVV.

The chain is built from TRBV9 and TRBJ1-4; D is perhaps TRBD1 (5 bases). Trimming removed 2 bases at V and 4 bases at J, with 12 bases between. The CDR3 totals 15 residues. Germline V gene data show CDR1 as SGDLS and CDR2 as YYNGEE. CDR3 nucleotide sequence: TGTGCCAGCAGCGTTCAGGGCAGAGTTAATGAAAAACTGTTTTTT. It yields the protein CASSVQGRVNEKLFF.

In its sample, this clone was seen once. At one boundary the junction diverges from the germline segment, which might be a read error. V and J are TRBV6-1 and TRBJ1-5; no firm D call. Germline V gives CDR1 MNHNS, CDR2 SASEGT. This CDR3 contains 14 residues. CDR3 in DNA: TGTGCCAGCAGTGATAAGGCGGTCGGTCAGCCCCAGAATTTT. Amino acid sequence: CASSDKAVGQPQNF.

In its sample, this clone was seen once. The chain is built from TRBV20-1 and TRBJ2-3; D ambiguous. With 7 bases removed from V and 4 bases from J, the gap between germline ends came to 6 bases. The germline V gene encodes CDR1 DFQATT and CDR2 SNEGSKA (reference sequence). The CDR3 sequence is 10 residues long. Here the CDR3 DNA reads TGCAGTGTCCGTCCAGATACGCAGTATTTT. Its protein is CSVRPDTQYF.

A word on this clone: Other DNA sequences of this sample code for an identical CDR3. The rearrangement links TRBV4-3 to TRBJ2-5; D gene ambiguous. Trimming removed 1 base from V and 4 bases from J, with 7 bases in between. This CDR3 is built from 13 residues. In germline, CDR1 is LGHNA, CDR2 YSLEER. CDR3 in amino acids: CASSQVPGETQYF. The CDR3 nucleotides read TGCGCCAGCAGCCAAGTCCCCGGAGAGACCCAGTACTTC.

This clone was counted only a few times. This rearrangement joins TRBV2 to TRBJ1-1, with TRBD1 matching 7 bases. CDR1 and CDR2 (germline): SNHLY, FYNNEI. This CDR3 spans 14 amino acids. The ends lost 7 bases at V and 2 bases at J; junction bases unmatched: 7. The CDR3 loop is CASILGQLNTEAFF. The CDR3, as DNA: TGTGCCAGCATCCTGGGACAGCTCAACACTGAAGCTTTCTTT.

This chain joins TRBV28 and TRBJ1-4; TRBD1 matches 8 bases. The J segment lost 3 bases and the V segment lost 5 bases, leaving 14 bases of the junction unmatched. Germline V gives CDR1 MDHEN, CDR2 SYDVKM. CDR3 length equals 18 residues. In nucleotides, the CDR3 is TGTGCCAGCAGTCCGATGGACAGGGCAAAGGGATCTAATGAAAAACTGTTTTTT. Protein product: CASSPMDRAKGSNEKLFF.

This rearrangement joins TRBV7-6 to TRBJ2-1, with TRBD2 as a possible D gene (5 bases). In germline, CDR1 is SGHVS, CDR2 FNYEAQ. There are 13 residues in the CDR3. V dropped 5 bases and J dropped 6 bases, with 11 bases sitting between them. CDR3 residues: CASSPFSGNEQFF. In DNA form, the CDR3 reads TGTGCCAGCAGCCCCTTCAGCGGCAATGAGCAGTTCTTC.

The chain combines TRBV7-6 with TRBJ2-3; D possibly corresponds to TRBD2 (5 bases). CDR3 length equals 15 residues. The V gene's germline CDR1 is SGHVS and CDR2 FNYEAQ. V lost 0 bases and J lost 1, with 8 bases in between. CDR3 nucleotides: TGTGCCAGCAGCTTAGCGGACGGGGGCACAGATACGCAGTATTTT. Its protein product is CASSLADGGTDTQYF.

The chain couples TRBV6-5 to TRBJ2-7; 9 bases match TRBD1. Trimming took 6 bases from V and 6 from J; bases not matched to a gene: 12. This CDR3 contains 15 residues. The germline V gene encodes CDR1 MNHEY and CDR2 SVGAGI. The CDR3 coding sequence is TGTGCCAGCAGAATCGAGACAGGGGGAACGTCCGAGCAGTACTTC. This translates into CASRIETGGTSEQYF.

The chain is built from TRBV2 and TRBJ1-1, with 7 bases that match TRBD1. This CDR3 is 14 amino acids long. From germline, CDR1 is SNHLY and CDR2 FYNNEI. The junction had 4 bases not matched to a gene; V was cut back by 0 bases and J by 6 bases. CDR3 DNA sequence: TGTGCCAGCAGTGAAGCGCGGGACAGCCCTGAAGCTTTCTTT. Translation: CASSEARDSPEAFF.

The chain joins TRBV5-4 to TRBJ1-4; D is ambiguous. Trimming removed 0 bases at V and 6 bases at J, with 9 bases between. CDR1 and CDR2 (germline): SGHNT, YYREEE (reference sequence). This CDR3 has 14 amino acids. Here the CDR3 reads CASSLGAGYEKLFF. Here the CDR3 DNA reads TGTGCCAGCAGCTTGGGGGCGGGATATGAAAAACTGTTTTTT.

This chain links TRBV28 with TRBJ2-5; 8 positions match TRBD1. Germline V gives CDR1 MDHEN, CDR2 SYDVKM. CDR3 length: 15 residues. V gave up 6 bases and J gave up 5 bases; unmatched junction bases: 11. The CDR3 region is CASRPGQGKGETQYF. The DNA for the CDR3 is TGTGCCAGCAGACCAGGACAGGGAAAGGGGGAGACCCAGTACTTC.

This chain joins TRBV28 and TRBJ1-1, with 7 nucleotides matching TRBD1. Germline loops: CDR1 MDHEN, CDR2 SYDVKM. V lost 5 bases and J lost 0; bases outside the gene matches: 6. CDR3 length: 15 residues. The CDR3 region is CASSRQGSMNTEAFF. Here the CDR3 DNA reads TGTGCCAGCAGTAGACAGGGAAGTATGAACACTGAAGCTTTCTTT.

The chain uses TRBV7-6 and TRBJ1-2, with 10 bases matching TRBD1. Germline V gene data show CDR1 as SGHVS and CDR2 as FNYEAQ. The CDR3 is 15 residues long. With V trimmed by 5 bases and J by 5 bases, 8 bases remained unmatched. The DNA of the CDR3 is TGTGCCAGCAGCCCCCTGAGGGGACAGGGGTATGGCTACACCTTC. Its translation is CASSPLRGQGYGYTF.

The chain recombines TRBV6-5 with TRBJ2-7; D uncertain. The CDR3 totals 11 residues. V lost 6 bases, J lost 4 bases, and 7 bases lay in between. The germline CDR1 and CDR2 sequences are MNHEY and SVGAGI. The CDR3 spells CASRWAYEQYF. The CDR3, as DNA: TGTGCCAGCAGGTGGGCTTACGAGCAGTACTTC.

The genes are TRBV19 and TRBJ1-5; 11 bases align to TRBD1. V lost 5 bases, J lost 4 bases, and 10 bases stayed unmatched. The CDR3 spans 17 residues. CDR1 and CDR2 (germline): LNHDA, SQIVND (reference sequence). The CDR3 bases are TGTGCCAGTAGTTCGCCGGACAGGGGGCTGTGGAATCAGCCCCAGCATTTT. It is translated as CASSSPDRGLWNQPQHF.

The chain recombines TRBV6-1 with TRBJ2-1; tentative D call: TRBD2 (5 bases). There are 12 residues in the CDR3. The germline CDR1 and CDR2 sequences are MNHNS and SASEGT. V lost 7 bases, J lost 3 bases, and 7 bases lay in between. CDR3 residues: CASTAGYNEQFF. For the CDR3, the DNA is TGTGCCAGCACCGCGGGCTACAATGAGCAGTTCTTC.